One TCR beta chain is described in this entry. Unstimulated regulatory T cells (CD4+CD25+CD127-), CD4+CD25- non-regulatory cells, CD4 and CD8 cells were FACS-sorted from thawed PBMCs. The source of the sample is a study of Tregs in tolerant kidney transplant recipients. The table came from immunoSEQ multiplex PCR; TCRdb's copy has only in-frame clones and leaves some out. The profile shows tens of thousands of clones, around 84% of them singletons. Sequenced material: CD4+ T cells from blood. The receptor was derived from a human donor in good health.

Written as DNA, the CDR3 is TGTGCCAGCAGCTTATTTTCAGGGCTCGGTGGCGAGCAGTACTTC. Translated, it gives CASSLFSGLGGEQYF. V is TRBV7-9 and J is TRBJ2-7; perhaps TRBD1 as D (5 bases). The germline CDR1 and CDR2 sequences are SEHNR and FQNEAQ (reference sequence). The V and J ends lost 2 bases and 6 bases respectively, with 17 bases between them. CDR3 length equals 15 residues. Full variable domain (missing parts from reference TRBV7-9 and TRBJ2-7): DTGVSQNPRHKITKRGQNVTFRCDPISEHNRLYWYRQTLGQGPEFLTYFQNEAQLEKSRLLSDRFSAERPKGSFSTLEIQRTEQGDSAMYLCASSLFSGLGGEQYFGPGTRLTVT.